Listed below are T cell receptor beta chains from one sample, sequenced in a study of blood T cell repertoires in COVID-19. Some clones are missing from TCRdb's copy, which holds only in-frame ones; the method was immunoSEQ multiplex PCR. The repertoire holds about 160,000 clones, with less than 85% as singletons. Sequenced material: peripheral blood. The receptor source for this set is a human donor with acute or convalescent COVID-19. The donor label of this sample is uncertain. The CDR3 runs from the conserved cysteine through the conserved F or W. D genes are given only for firm matches. Only part of the rows carry a size: once, few, many, or a class if the clone is expanded.

TGTGCCAGCAGTACTACAATCGGGAATCAGCCCCAGCATTTT | CASSTTIGNQPQHF | TRBJ1-5 | . | . | TRBV6-5 | 14
TGTGCCAGCAGTTTGAGGGTTGATACGCAGTATTTT | CASSLRVDTQYF | TRBJ2-3 | . | . | TRBV12-3/TRBV12-4 | 12
TGCGCCAGCAGCTTGGGGGGACAGAACACTGAAGCTTTCTTT | CASSLGGQNTEAFF | TRBJ1-1 | . | . | TRBV5-1 | 14
TGTGCCTGGAGTCGGGACAGGGTTCGTAGTGGCAATCAGCCCCAGCATTTT | CAWSRDRVRSGNQPQHF | TRBJ1-5 | . | TRBD1 | TRBV30 | 17
TGTGCCAGCAGCTTAGTACACCCGTGGAGATATGGCTACACCTTC | CASSLVHPWRYGYTF | TRBJ1-2 | few | . | TRBV11-2 | 15
TGTGCCAGCAGTCCTAGCACAGATACGCAGTATTTT | CASSPSTDTQYF | TRBJ2-3 | . | . | TRBV27 | 12
TGTGCCAGCAGCTCCCTCGGGACAAGATATAGCAATCAGCCCCAGCATTTT | CASSSLGTRYSNQPQHF | TRBJ1-5 | . | . | TRBV7-2 | 17
TGTGCCAGCAGCTTAACCGGGGGAAATGTGGAGACCCAGTACTTC | CASSLTGGNVETQYF | TRBJ2-5 | once | . | TRBV7-3 | 15
TGTGCCAGCAGCACGAGTACCGGGCCGAGGGAGGGCACTGAAGCTTTCTTT | CASSTSTGPREGTEAFF | TRBJ1-1 | . | . | TRBV7-9 | 17
TGTGCCAGCAGCCATCAGGGACAGCGCAATCAGCCCCAGCATTTT | CASSHQGQRNQPQHF | TRBJ1-5 | . | TRBD1 | TRBV14 | 15
TGTGCCAGCTCACCATTGGGGCGGAAAAGCGCTGAAGCTTTCTTT | CASSPLGRKSAEAFF | TRBJ1-1 | . | . | TRBV18 | 15
TGTGCCAGCAGCTTGCGGCAGGTTAGAGAGACCCAGTACTTC | CASSLRQVRETQYF | TRBJ2-5 | . | . | TRBV5-4 | 14
TGTGCCAGCATTCTAGGGCGTAGCGGCAATGAGCAGTTCTTC | CASILGRSGNEQFF | TRBJ2-1 | . | . | TRBV11-2 | 14
TGTGCCAGCAGTCTAATACTTAATTCACCCCTCCACTTT | CASSLILNSPLHF | TRBJ1-6 | few | . | TRBV27 | 13
TGCGCCAGCAGCCAGACAGGGGGCGGTGGCTACACCTTC | CASSQTGGGGYTF | TRBJ1-2 | . | TRBD1 | TRBV4-3 | 13
TGTGCCACCAGTGTGTGGACTTCGAACACTGAAGCTTTCTTT | CATSVWTSNTEAFF | TRBJ1-1 | . | . | TRBV15 | 14
TGTGCCAGCAGCCAAGAATGGGGACAGGGTTTCGGCTACACCTTC | CASSQEWGQGFGYTF | TRBJ1-2 | . | TRBD1 | TRBV3-1/TRBV3-2 | 15
TGTGCCAGCAGTCTAGGGGGACAGGTCTATGGCTACACCTTC | CASSLGGQVYGYTF | TRBJ1-2 | . | TRBD1 | TRBV27 | 14
TGCAGTGGGGACTGGTACAATGAGCAGTTCTTC | CSGDWYNEQFF | TRBJ2-1 | . | . | TRBV20-1 | 11
TGCGCCAGCAGCCCCCAGACAGGGACCACTAATGAAAAACTGTTTTTT | CASSPQTGTTNEKLFF | TRBJ1-4 | . | TRBD1 | TRBV4-3 | 16
TGTGCCAGTAGTCGCAGGGCCCAGGGCGACACCGGGGAGCTGTTTTTT | CASSRRAQGDTGELFF | TRBJ2-2 | . | . | TRBV19 | 16
TGCAGCGCCCGGAGGGGCTCTGGAAACACCATATATTTT | CSARRGSGNTIYF | TRBJ1-3 | once | . | TRBV29-1 | 13
TGCGCCAGCAGCTTACAGGGGACTGACGGTGAAGCTTTCTTT | CASSLQGTDGEAFF | TRBJ1-1 | . | TRBD1 | TRBV5-1 | 14
TGTGCCACCAGTGAGGACAGTTACCAGCCCCAGCATTTT | CATSEDSYQPQHF | TRBJ1-5 | . | . | TRBV24-1 | 13
TGCGCCAGCAGCTTGGAATGGCCCTCTAACTATGGCTACACCTTC | CASSLEWPSNYGYTF | TRBJ1-2 | few | . | TRBV5-1 | 15
TGTGCCAGCAGCCAAGTCATCGGAGGGCAGCCCCAGCATTTT | CASSQVIGGQPQHF | TRBJ1-5 | . | . | TRBV7-2 | 14
TGTGCCAGCAGCCAAGAACTAGCGGGGGGGATGAACACCGGGGAGCTGTTTTTT | CASSQELAGGMNTGELFF | TRBJ2-2 | . | TRBD2 | TRBV4-2 | 18
TGTGCCAGCAGGTTGACAGGGGTTGAAAAACTGTTTTTT | CASRLTGVEKLFF | TRBJ1-4 | . | TRBD1 | TRBV12-3/TRBV12-4 | 13
TGTGCCAGCAGCACCTACAGGGGGAGGACTGAAGCTTTCTTT | CASSTYRGRTEAFF | TRBJ1-1 | . | TRBD1 | TRBV7-9 | 14
TGTGCCAGCAGTTACTCGATGGCAGGTTCCGGCTATGGCTACACCTTC | CASSYSMAGSGYGYTF | TRBJ1-2 | . | . | TRBV6-5 | 16
TGTGCCAGCAGCTTAGAAGTATCACTAGTAACGTTCTTC | CASSLEVSLVTFF | TRBJ2-1 | . | . | TRBV7-2 | 13
TGTGCCAGCAGCCAACTAACGCCGGGACAGGGGCAGCCCCAGCATTTT | CASSQLTPGQGQPQHF | TRBJ1-5 | few | TRBD1 | TRBV3-1/TRBV3-2 | 16
TGCAGCGTTGAAGATCATCAGGTTGGGGGCTACACCTTC | CSVEDHQVGGYTF | TRBJ1-2 | . | . | TRBV29-1 | 13
TGTGCCAGCTCACCGCGACTAGCGGGGGCCTACGAGCAGTACTTC | CASSPRLAGAYEQYF | TRBJ2-7 | once | TRBD2 | TRBV18 | 15
TGTGCCATCAGGCGCGGGACTAGCGGGGGGGTCGGAGAGACCCAGTACTTC | CAIRRGTSGGVGETQYF | TRBJ2-5 | . | TRBD2 | TRBV10-3 | 17
TGTGCCATCAGTCAGACAGGGCCTGCGGGGGAAGCTTTCTTT | CAISQTGPAGEAFF | TRBJ1-1 | . | TRBD1 | TRBV10-3 | 14
TGTGCCTGGAAAGGGACAGGGCACACCGGGGAGCTGTTTTTT | CAWKGTGHTGELFF | TRBJ2-2 | . | TRBD1 | TRBV30 | 14
TGTGCCAGCAGCTTATCCCCCATGAACACTGAAGCTTTCTTT | CASSLSPMNTEAFF | TRBJ1-1 | . | . | TRBV7-3 | 14
TGTGCCAGCAGCTCGGAGGCGGGTGGCACTGAAGCTTTCTTT | CASSSEAGGTEAFF | TRBJ1-1 | . | . | TRBV7-3 | 14
TGTGCCAGCTCCGCCGCGGGTTATGGCTACACCTTC | CASSAAGYGYTF | TRBJ1-2 | few | . | TRBV7-2 | 12
TGTGCCTGGAACTTAGCATACAGGGGGCCGCGGTCGCCGGTCGAAGCTTTCTTT | CAWNLAYRGPRSPVEAFF | TRBJ1-1 | . | TRBD1 | TRBV30 | 18
TGTGCCAGCGACAGGGATTCTAACACTGAAGCTTTCTTT | CASDRDSNTEAFF | TRBJ1-1 | . | TRBD1 | TRBV2 | 13
TGCGCCAGCAGCCCCGTGGGGGCCTATGGCTACACCTTC | CASSPVGAYGYTF | TRBJ1-2 | . | . | TRBV4-1 | 13
TGTGCCTGGAGCGGAGGGACCGGGGGGAATCAGCCCCAGCATTTT | CAWSGGTGGNQPQHF | TRBJ1-5 | . | . | TRBV30 | 15
TGTGCCAGCAGCCGACAGGGAAATCAGCCCCAGCATTTT | CASSRQGNQPQHF | TRBJ1-5 | . | TRBD1 | TRBV12-3/TRBV12-4 | 13
TGTGCCAGCAGTCCCCGGACAGCCCTTAACTATGGCTACACCTTC | CASSPRTALNYGYTF | TRBJ1-2 | . | . | TRBV6-5 | 15
TGTGCCAGCAGCTTGGGACTTTCGGAGGAGCAGTACTTC | CASSLGLSEEQYF | TRBJ2-7 | few | . | TRBV5-4 | 13
TGTGCCAGCAGCCAAGGGTGGAGAGATCAGCCCCAGCATTTT | CASSQGWRDQPQHF | TRBJ1-5 | . | . | TRBV3-1/TRBV3-2 | 14
TGTGCCAGCAGCTTAGAGGGACAGGCAAGAAGTCGGGAAAAACTGTTTTTT | CASSLEGQARSREKLFF | TRBJ1-4 | . | TRBD1 | TRBV11-3 | 17